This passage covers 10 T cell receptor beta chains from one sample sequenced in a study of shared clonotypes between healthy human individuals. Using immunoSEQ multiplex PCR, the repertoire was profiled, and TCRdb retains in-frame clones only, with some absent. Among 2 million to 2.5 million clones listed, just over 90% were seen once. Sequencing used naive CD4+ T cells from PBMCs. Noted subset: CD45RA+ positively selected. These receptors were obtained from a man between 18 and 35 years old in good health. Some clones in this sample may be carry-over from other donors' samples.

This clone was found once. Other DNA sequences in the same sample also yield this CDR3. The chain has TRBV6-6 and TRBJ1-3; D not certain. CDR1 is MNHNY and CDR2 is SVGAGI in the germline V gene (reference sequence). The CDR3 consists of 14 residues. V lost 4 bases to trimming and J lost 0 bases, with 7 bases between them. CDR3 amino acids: CASSSRSSGNTIYF. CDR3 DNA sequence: TGTGCCAGCAGTTCCCGGAGCTCTGGAAACACCATATATTTT.

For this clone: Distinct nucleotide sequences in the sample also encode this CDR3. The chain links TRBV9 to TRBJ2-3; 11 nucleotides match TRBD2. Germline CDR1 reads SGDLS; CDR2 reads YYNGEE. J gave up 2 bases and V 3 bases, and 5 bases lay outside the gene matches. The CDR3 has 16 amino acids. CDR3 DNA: TGTGCCAGCAGCGCCGGGACTAGCGGATACACAGATACGCAGTATTTT. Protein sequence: CASSAGTSGYTDTQYF.

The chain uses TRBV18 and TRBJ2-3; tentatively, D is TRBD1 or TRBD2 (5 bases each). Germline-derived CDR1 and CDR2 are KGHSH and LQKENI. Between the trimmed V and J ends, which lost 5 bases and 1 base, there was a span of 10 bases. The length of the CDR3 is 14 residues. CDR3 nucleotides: TGTGCCAGCTCATCCCGGGACGGCACAGATACGCAGTATTTT. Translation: CASSSRDGTDTQYF. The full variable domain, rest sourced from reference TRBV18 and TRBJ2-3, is NAGVMQNPRHLVRRRGQEARLRCSPMKGHSHVYWYRQLPEEGLKFMVYLQKENIIDESGMPKERFSAEFPKEGPSILRIQQVVRGDSAAYFCASSSRDGTDTQYFGPGTRLTVL.

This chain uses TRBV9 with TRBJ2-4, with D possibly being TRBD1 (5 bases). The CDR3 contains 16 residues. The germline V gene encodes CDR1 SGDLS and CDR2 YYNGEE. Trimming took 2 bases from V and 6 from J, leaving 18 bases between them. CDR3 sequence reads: CASSVSGSGPGNIQYF. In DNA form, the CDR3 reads TGTGCCAGCAGCGTCTCAGGGTCGGGCCCAGGAAACATTCAGTACTTC.

CDR3 coding DNA: TGCGCCAGCAGCTTGGCCCCTGGCCAGGGTCTCTACGAGCAGTACTTC. Translated, it gives CASSLAPGQGLYEQYF. The rearrangement links TRBV5-1 to TRBJ2-7, with D possibly TRBD1 on 5 matching bases. Germline V gives CDR1 SGHRS, CDR2 YFSETQ. Deletions cut 0 bases from V and 3 bases from J, with 16 bases between. The CDR3 sequence is 16 residues long. Filled out from reference TRBV5-1 and TRBJ2-7, the complete variable domain reads KAGVTQTPRYLIKTRGQQVTLSCSPISGHRSVSWYQQTPGQGLQFLFEYFSETQRNKGNFPGRFSGRQFSNSRSEMNVSTLELGDSALYLCASSLAPGQGLYEQYFGPGTRLTVT.

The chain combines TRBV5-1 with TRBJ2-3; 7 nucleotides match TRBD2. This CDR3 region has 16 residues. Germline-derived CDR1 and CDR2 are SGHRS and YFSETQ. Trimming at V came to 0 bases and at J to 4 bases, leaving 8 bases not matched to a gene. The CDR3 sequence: CASSLDVLAGSDTQYF. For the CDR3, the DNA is TGCGCCAGCAGCTTGGACGTTTTAGCGGGCTCAGATACGCAGTATTTT. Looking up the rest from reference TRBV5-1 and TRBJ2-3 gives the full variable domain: KAGVTQTPRYLIKTRGQQVTLSCSPISGHRSVSWYQQTPGQGLQFLFEYFSETQRNKGNFPGRFSGRQFSNSRSEMNVSTLELGDSALYLCASSLDVLAGSDTQYFGPGTRLTVL.

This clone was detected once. The CDR3 DNA is TGTGCCAGCAGTCGCCATGGGACAGCTGATAACGAGCAGTACTTC. It codes for CASSRHGTADNEQYF. J is TRBJ2-7 and V is TRBV28, with 7 positions matching TRBD1. This CDR3 spans 15 amino acids. V dropped 5 bases and J dropped 5; count of bases not matched to a gene: 12. In germline, CDR1 is MDHEN, CDR2 SYDVKM.

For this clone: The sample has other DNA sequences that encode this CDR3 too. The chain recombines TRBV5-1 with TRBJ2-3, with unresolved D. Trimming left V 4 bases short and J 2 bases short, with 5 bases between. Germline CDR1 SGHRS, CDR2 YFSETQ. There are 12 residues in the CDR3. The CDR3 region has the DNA TGCGCCAGCAGCCTCCCCACAGATACGCAGTATTTT. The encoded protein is CASSLPTDTQYF.

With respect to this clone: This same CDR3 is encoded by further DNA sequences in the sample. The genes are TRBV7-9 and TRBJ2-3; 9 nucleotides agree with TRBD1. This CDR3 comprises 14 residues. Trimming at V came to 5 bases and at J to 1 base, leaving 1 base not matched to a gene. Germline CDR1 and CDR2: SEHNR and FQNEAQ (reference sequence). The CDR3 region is CASSRTGGTDTQYF. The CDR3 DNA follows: TGTGCCAGCAGCCGGACAGGGGGCACAGATACGCAGTATTTT. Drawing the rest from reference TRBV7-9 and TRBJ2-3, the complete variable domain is DTGVSQNPRHKITKRGQNVTFRCDPISEHNRLYWYRQTLGQGPEFLTYFQNEAQLEKSRLLSDRFSAERPKGSFSTLEIQRTEQGDSAMYLCASSRTGGTDTQYFGPGTRLTVL.

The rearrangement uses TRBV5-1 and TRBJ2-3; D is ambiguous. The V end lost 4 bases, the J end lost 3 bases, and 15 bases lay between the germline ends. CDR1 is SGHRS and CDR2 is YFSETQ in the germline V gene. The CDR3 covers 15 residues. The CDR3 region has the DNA TGCGCCAGCAGCATTATTAGTGTAGGTACAGATACGCAGTATTTT. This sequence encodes CASSIISVGTDTQYF.